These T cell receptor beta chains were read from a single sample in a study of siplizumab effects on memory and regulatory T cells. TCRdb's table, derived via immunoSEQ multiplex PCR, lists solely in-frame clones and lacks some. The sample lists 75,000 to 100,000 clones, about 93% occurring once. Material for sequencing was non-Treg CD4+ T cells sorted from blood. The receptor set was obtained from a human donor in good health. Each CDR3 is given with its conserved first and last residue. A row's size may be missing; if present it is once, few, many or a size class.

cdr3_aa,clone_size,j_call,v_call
CASRVRARDTGELFF,NA,TRBJ2-2,TRBV28
CASSADRRQGAFGSYNEQFF,NA,TRBJ2-1,TRBV9
CASSSRDRPYNEQFF,NA,TRBJ2-1,TRBV28
CASKRGELPTQYF,NA,TRBJ2-3,TRBV28
CASSPRAVLEQYF,NA,TRBJ2-7,TRBV6-5
CASSRTSGNTGELFF,NA,TRBJ2-2,TRBV5-1
CSVDRYQETQYF,once,TRBJ2-5,TRBV29-1
CASSPGQGNSPLHF,NA,TRBJ1-6,TRBV18
CASLTSAYEQYF,NA,TRBJ2-7,TRBV28
CASSPQPPGLAGVFHEQFF,NA,TRBJ2-1,TRBV7-3
CASSGTSGILETQYF,NA,TRBJ2-5,TRBV6-1
CASSLVLAGGWLFF,NA,TRBJ2-1,TRBV5-1
CASETSGRNNEQFF,NA,TRBJ2-1,TRBV2
CASSYSKWKEQFF,NA,TRBJ2-1,TRBV6-6
CSGQSSYEQYF,NA,TRBJ2-7,TRBV29-1
CASSSAPTHSYNEQFF,NA,TRBJ2-1,TRBV27
CATSTSATNEKLFF,NA,TRBJ1-4,TRBV15
CSAGGTAAFF,NA,TRBJ1-1,TRBV20-1
CSVDNPWGSYNEQFF,NA,TRBJ2-1,TRBV29-1
CASRRHLTGTSWNEQFF,NA,TRBJ2-1,TRBV28
CASSSREISGNTIYF,NA,TRBJ1-3,TRBV6-6
CASSLGQVQYF,NA,TRBJ2-7,TRBV2
CASSVDPGRDTQYF,NA,TRBJ2-3,TRBV9
CASSLTGTPGFGEQFF,NA,TRBJ2-1,TRBV5-5
CASSLRVGASSTEAFF,once,TRBJ1-1,TRBV28
CASSPPGIEKLRLNTEAFF,once,TRBJ1-1,TRBV7-6
CASSETGLGNEQYF,NA,TRBJ2-7,TRBV25-1
CSGQGTEAFF,NA,TRBJ1-1,TRBV29-1
CASSPPRGRVTDTQYF,NA,TRBJ2-3,TRBV18
CASHTGHSGANVLTF,NA,TRBJ2-6,TRBV19
CASYRGTDTQYF,once,TRBJ2-3,TRBV18
CATSGKGKATGELFF,once,TRBJ2-2,TRBV15
CASRESRGDSGNTIYF,NA,TRBJ1-3,TRBV2
CAISEIQGQNTEAFF,NA,TRBJ1-1,TRBV10-3
CASSSRQGAFF,NA,TRBJ1-1,TRBV7-8
CASSYSPDINTQYF,NA,TRBJ2-3,TRBV6-6
CASSFGQAVYEQYF,NA,TRBJ2-7,TRBV13
CASSSSGTEHGYTF,NA,TRBJ1-2,TRBV5-4
CASSFLGGSLSEQFF,NA,TRBJ2-1,TRBV5-4
CASSPHRTSGNNEQFF,NA,TRBJ2-1,TRBV5-4
CASSPTNRGTQYF,NA,TRBJ2-5,TRBV28
CASRREYGSPGDNEQFF,NA,TRBJ2-1,TRBV27
CARNIGGNTIYF,few,TRBJ1-3,TRBV2
CSVENTEAFF,NA,TRBJ1-1,TRBV29-1
CASSSQTGLGEQFF,NA,TRBJ2-1,TRBV7-8
CASNSWVLRDTEAFF,NA,TRBJ1-1,TRBV27
CASSFGASGKKTQYF,NA,TRBJ2-5,TRBV7-2
CASSQGFF,NA,TRBJ2-1,TRBV5-8
CASSTGTSGMGRFFAQYF,once,TRBJ2-7,TRBV7-2
CASRGSGAYEQYF,NA,TRBJ2-7,TRBV6-6
CASNRGPDRGAEQYF,once,TRBJ2-7,TRBV13
CASSPPGLARETQYF,once,TRBJ2-5,TRBV2
CASSKGGGYTEAFF,NA,TRBJ1-1,TRBV6-5
CASSFPSGKTGETQYF,NA,TRBJ2-5,TRBV7-8
CASSPTGFGYTF,NA,TRBJ1-2,TRBV7-9